This T cell receptor (beta chain) was sequenced in a study of shared clonotypes between healthy human individuals. The healthy adult donors were HIV-negative and reported no recent acute infections or vaccinations. The assay was immunoSEQ multiplex PCR, and TCRdb's table has in-frame clones only and misses some. The table has about 610,000 clones, around 97% seen once. This CDR3 contains 14 residues. The V gene's germline CDR1 is SGHTS and CDR2 YDEGEE. The V segment lost 4 bases and the J segment 4 bases; nucleotides outside the gene matches: 8. This TCR came from a woman in her 30s in good health. This chain links TRBV5-8 with TRBJ2-7, with 7 bases lining up with TRBD1. Material: naive CD4+ T cells sorted from blood. Sample subset: CD45RA+ positively selected. CDR3 coding DNA: TGTGCCAGCAGCCCCGGGACAGTAATATACGAGCAGTACTTC. This encodes CASSPGTVIYEQYF.